Each of the 4 T cell receptor beta chains below was sequenced from the same sample in a study of blood T cell repertoires in COVID-19. Measured with immunoSEQ multiplex PCR; TCRdb has only the in-frame clones, and not every one. Seen here are roughly 150,000 clones, approximately 85% observed once, and the top ten hold under 8.5%. Sequencing was carried out using peripheral blood. The receptors originated from a woman aged 55-70 years with COVID-19, enrolled during active disease.

This clone was observed once. The chain is built from TRBV7-6 and TRBJ2-1; 7 bases agree with TRBD1. Trimming at V came to 2 bases and at J to 9 bases, leaving 10 bases not matched to a gene. Looked up from germline, CDR1 is SGHVS and CDR2 is FNYEAQ. The CDR3 is 15 residues long. CDR3 in DNA: TGTGCCAGCAGCTTAATCCAGGGGGTACGTAGTGAGCAGTTCTTC. Amino acids: CASSLIQGVRSEQFF.

This clone was seen more than once but under ten times. The chain employs TRBV10-3 and TRBJ1-1; D possibly corresponds to TRBD1 (6 bases). The CDR3 covers 13 residues. The V end was cut by 7 bases, the J end by 5 bases, with 14 bases between. Germline CDR1 reads ENHRY; CDR2 reads SYGVKD. In DNA, the CDR3 is TGTGCCATCAAGTCGACAGGTCCTACTGAAGCTTTCTTT. Amino acids: CAIKSTGPTEAFF.

V is TRBV19 and J is TRBJ2-2, with TRBD2 as a possible D gene (7 bases). Germline CDR1 reads LNHDA; CDR2 reads SQIVND (reference sequence). The CDR3 covers 15 residues. With 3 bases removed from V and 5 bases from J, the gap between germline ends came to 13 bases. CDR3 residues: CASSITGRGTGELFF. CDR3 DNA: TGTGCCAGTAGTATTACAGGGAGGGGGACCGGGGAGCTGTTTTTT.

This rearrangement joins TRBV5-8 to TRBJ1-5; 9 bases are shared with TRBD1. CDR3 length equals 14 residues. V lost 2 bases and J lost 6; bases outside the gene matches: 3. Germline CDR1 reads SGHTS; CDR2 reads YDEGEE. This CDR3 reads CASSFDRGFQPQHF. The CDR3 nucleotides read TGTGCCAGCAGCTTTGACAGGGGGTTTCAGCCCCAGCATTTT.